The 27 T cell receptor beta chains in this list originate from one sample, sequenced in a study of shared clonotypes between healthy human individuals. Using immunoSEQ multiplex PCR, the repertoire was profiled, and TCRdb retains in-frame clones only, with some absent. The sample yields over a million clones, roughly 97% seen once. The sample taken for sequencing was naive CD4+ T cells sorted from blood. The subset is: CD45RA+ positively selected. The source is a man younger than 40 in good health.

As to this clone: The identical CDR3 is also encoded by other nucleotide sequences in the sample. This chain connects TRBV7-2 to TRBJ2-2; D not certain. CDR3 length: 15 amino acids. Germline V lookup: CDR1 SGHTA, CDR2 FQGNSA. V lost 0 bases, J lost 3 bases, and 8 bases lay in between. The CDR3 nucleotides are TGTGCCAGCAGCTTAGCGGGCGGCTACACCGGGGAGCTGTTTTTT. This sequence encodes CASSLAGGYTGELFF.

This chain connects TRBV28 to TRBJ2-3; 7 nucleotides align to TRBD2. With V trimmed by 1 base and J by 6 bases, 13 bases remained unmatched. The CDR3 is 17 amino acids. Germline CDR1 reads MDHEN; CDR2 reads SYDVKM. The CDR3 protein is CASSLSGFGRALDTQYF. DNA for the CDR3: TGTGCCAGCAGTTTATCAGGTTTTGGGAGGGCCCTGGATACGCAGTATTTT.

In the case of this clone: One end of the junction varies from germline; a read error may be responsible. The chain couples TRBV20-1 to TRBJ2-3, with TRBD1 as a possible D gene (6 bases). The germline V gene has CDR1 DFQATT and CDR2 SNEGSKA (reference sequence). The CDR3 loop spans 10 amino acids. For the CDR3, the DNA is TGCAGTACTAGGGGGGATACGCAGTATTTT. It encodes CSTRGDTQYF.

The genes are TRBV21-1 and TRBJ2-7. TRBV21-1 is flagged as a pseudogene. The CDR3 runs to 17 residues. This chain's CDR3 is CASSKALEEPSPYEQYF. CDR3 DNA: TGTGCCAGCAGCAAAGCGCTGGAAGAACCATCCCCCTACGAGCAGTACTTC.

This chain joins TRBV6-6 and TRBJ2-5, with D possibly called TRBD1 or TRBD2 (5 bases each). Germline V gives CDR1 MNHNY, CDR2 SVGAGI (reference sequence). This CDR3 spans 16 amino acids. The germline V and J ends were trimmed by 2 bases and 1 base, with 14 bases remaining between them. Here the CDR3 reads CASSYGAAGTQETQYF. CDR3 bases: TGTGCCAGCAGTTACGGCGCAGCCGGGACCCAAGAGACCCAGTACTTC.

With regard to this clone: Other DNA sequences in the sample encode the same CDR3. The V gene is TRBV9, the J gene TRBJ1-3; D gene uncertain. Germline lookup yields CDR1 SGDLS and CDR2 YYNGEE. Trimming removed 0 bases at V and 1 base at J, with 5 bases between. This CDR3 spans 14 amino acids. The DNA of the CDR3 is TGTGCCAGCAGCGTAGCCGGGTCTGGAAACACCATATATTTT. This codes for CASSVAGSGNTIYF.

CDR3 sequence reads: CASSDFRTSGIPPYNEQFF. The CDR3 coding sequence is TGTGCCAGCAGTGACTTTCGGACTAGCGGGATCCCCCCCTACAATGAGCAGTTCTTC. This rearrangement joins TRBV6-4 to TRBJ2-1; 12 nucleotides align to TRBD2. V lost 1 base, J lost 2 bases, and 9 bases stayed unmatched. The CDR3 spans 19 residues. Germline V gives CDR1 MRHNA, CDR2 SNTAGT.

The CDR3 sequence is CASSYGGGSYNEQFF. Written as DNA, the CDR3 is TGTGCCAGCAGTTACGGAGGGGGGTCCTACAATGAGCAGTTCTTC. J is TRBJ2-1 and V is TRBV6-6; either TRBD1 or TRBD2 may supply D (6 bases each). The CDR3 sequence is 15 residues long. Trimming removed 2 bases at V and 1 base at J, with 9 bases between. Looked up from germline, CDR1 is MNHNY and CDR2 is SVGAGI (reference sequence).

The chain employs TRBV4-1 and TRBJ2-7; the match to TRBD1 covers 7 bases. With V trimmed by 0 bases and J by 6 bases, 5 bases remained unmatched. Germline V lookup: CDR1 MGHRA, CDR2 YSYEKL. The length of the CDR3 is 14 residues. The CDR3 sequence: CASSQEQGFGEQYF. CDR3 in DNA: TGCGCCAGCAGCCAAGAACAGGGGTTTGGCGAGCAGTACTTC.

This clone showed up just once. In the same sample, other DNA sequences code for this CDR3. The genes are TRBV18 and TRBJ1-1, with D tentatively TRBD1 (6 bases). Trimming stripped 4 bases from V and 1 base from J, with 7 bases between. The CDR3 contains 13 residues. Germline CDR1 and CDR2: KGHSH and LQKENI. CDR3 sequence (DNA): TGTGCCAGCTCACGACAGGAGAACACTGAAGCTTTCTTT. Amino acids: CASSRQENTEAFF.

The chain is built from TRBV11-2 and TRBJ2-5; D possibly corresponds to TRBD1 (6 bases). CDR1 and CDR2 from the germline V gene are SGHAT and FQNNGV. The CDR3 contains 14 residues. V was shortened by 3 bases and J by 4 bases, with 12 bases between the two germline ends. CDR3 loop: CASSLATGRETQYF. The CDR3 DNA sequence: TGTGCCAGCAGCTTGGCCACAGGGCGAGAGACCCAGTACTTC.

CDR3 sequence reads: CASSLRSPNQETQYF. DNA of the CDR3: TGTGCCAGCAGCTTACGGTCCCCGAACCAAGAGACCCAGTACTTC. This chain joins TRBV7-9 and TRBJ2-5; D ambiguous. This CDR3 is built from 15 residues. V was shortened by 2 bases and J by 0 bases, with 10 bases between the two germline ends. Germline CDR1 is SEHNR and CDR2 is FQNEAQ (reference sequence).

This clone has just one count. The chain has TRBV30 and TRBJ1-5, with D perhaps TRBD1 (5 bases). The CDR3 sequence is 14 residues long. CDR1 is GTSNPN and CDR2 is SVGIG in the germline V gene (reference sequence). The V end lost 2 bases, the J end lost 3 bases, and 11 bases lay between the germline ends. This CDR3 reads CAWSRGGNNQPQHF. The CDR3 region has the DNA TGTGCCTGGAGTAGGGGAGGGAACAATCAGCCCCAGCATTTT.

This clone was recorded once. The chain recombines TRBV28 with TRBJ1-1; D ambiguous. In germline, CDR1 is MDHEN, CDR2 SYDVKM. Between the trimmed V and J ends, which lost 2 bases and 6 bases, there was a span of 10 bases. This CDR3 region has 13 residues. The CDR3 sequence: CASSLPSRPEAFF. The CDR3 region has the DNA TGTGCCAGCAGTTTACCCTCTCGGCCTGAAGCTTTCTTT. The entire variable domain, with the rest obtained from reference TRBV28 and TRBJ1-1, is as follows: DVKVTQSSRYLVKRTGEKVFLECVQDMDHENMFWYRQDPGLGLRLIYFSYDVKMKEKGDIPEGYSVSREKKERFSLILESASTNQTSMYLCASSLPSRPEAFFGQGTRLTVV.

CDR3 sequence (DNA): TGTGCCAGCGTCTGGACGGAGGATGGGGTTGATGGCTACACCTTC. Its translation is CASVWTEDGVDGYTF. J is TRBJ1-2 and V is TRBV18; D gene uncertain. Germline V gives CDR1 KGHSH, CDR2 LQKENI. CDR3 length: 15 residues. Trimming stripped 8 bases from V and 6 bases from J, with 22 bases between.

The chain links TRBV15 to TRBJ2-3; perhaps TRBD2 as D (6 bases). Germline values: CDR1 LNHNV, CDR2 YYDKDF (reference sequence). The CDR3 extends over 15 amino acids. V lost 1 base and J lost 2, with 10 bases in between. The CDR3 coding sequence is TGTGCCACCAGCAGAGGGGCGGGACTCACAGATACGCAGTATTTT. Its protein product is CATSRGAGLTDTQYF.

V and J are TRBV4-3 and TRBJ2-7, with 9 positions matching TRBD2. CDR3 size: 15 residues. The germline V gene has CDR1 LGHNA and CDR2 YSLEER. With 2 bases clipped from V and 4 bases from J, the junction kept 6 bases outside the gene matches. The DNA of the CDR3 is TGCGCCAGCAGCCAATCTGCAGCGGGAGGTTACGAGCAGTACTTC. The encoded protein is CASSQSAAGGYEQYF.

The CDR3 loop reads CASSPLGLDGYTF. The CDR3 region has the DNA TGTGCCAGCAGCCCCCTGGGACTAGATGGCTACACCTTC. The J gene is TRBJ1-2, the V gene TRBV7-2; TRBD1 is a possible D gene (5 bases). V dropped 5 bases and J dropped 6 bases, with 13 bases sitting between them. Looked up from germline, CDR1 is SGHTA and CDR2 is FQGNSA. This CDR3 is built from 13 residues. Full variable domain (outside the CDR3, taken from reference TRBV7-2 and TRBJ1-2): GAGVSQSPSNKVTEKGKDVELRCDPISGHTALYWYRQSLGQGLEFLIYFQGNSAPDKSGLPSDRFSAERTGGSVSTLTIQRTQQEDSAVYLCASSPLGLDGYTFGSGTRLTVV.

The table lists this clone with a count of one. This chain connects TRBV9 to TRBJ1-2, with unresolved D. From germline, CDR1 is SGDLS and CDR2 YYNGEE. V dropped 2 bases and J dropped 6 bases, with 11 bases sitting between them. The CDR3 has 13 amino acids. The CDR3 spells CASSVAPRDGYTF. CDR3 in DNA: TGTGCCAGCAGCGTGGCGCCTAGGGATGGCTACACCTTC.

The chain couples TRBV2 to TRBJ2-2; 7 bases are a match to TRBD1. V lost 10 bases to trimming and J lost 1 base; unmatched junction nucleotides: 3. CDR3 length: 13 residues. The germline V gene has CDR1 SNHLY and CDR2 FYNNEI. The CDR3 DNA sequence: TGTGCCACCGGACAGGAGAACACCGGGGAGCTGTTTTTT. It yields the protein CATGQENTGELFF.

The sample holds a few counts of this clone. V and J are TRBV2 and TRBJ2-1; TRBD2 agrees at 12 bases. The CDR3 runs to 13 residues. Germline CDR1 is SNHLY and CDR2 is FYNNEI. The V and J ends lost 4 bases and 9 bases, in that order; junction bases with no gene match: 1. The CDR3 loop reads CASSVLAGGEQFF. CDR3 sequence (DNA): TGTGCCAGCAGTGTACTAGCGGGAGGTGAGCAGTTCTTC.

CDR3 protein: CATQASTDTQYF. CDR3 bases: TGTGCCACACAGGCAAGCACAGATACGCAGTATTTT. The rearrangement joins TRBV14 to TRBJ2-3, with D maybe TRBD1 (5 bases). Trimming took 10 bases from V and 0 from J, leaving 8 bases between them. Germline-derived CDR1 and CDR2 are SGHDN and FVKESK. CDR3 size: 12 residues.

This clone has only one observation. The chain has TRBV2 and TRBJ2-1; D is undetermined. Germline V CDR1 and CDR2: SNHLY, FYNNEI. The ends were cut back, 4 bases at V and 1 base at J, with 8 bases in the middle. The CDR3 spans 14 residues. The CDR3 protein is CASSGKLSYNEQFF. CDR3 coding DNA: TGTGCCAGCAGTGGAAAGTTATCCTACAATGAGCAGTTCTTC.

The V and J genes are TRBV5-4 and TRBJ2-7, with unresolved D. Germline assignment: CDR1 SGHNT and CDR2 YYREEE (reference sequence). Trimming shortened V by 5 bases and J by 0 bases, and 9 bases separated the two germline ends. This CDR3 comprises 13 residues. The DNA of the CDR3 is TGTGCCAGCAGGGACGGAAGCTCCTACGAGCAGTACTTC. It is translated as CASRDGSSYEQYF.

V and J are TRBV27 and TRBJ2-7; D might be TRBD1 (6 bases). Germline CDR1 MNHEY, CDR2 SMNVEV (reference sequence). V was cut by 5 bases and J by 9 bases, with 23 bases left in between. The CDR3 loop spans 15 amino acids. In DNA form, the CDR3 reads TGTGCCAGCAGTGCCAGACAGGAGGCATTACGTTTGCAGTACTTC. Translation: CASSARQEALRLQYF.

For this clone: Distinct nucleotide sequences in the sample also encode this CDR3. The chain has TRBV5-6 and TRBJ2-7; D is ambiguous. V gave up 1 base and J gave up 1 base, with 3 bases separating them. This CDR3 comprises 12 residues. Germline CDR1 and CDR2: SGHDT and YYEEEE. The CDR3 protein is CASSLYSYEQYF. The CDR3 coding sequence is TGTGCCAGCAGCTTGTATTCCTACGAGCAGTACTTC.

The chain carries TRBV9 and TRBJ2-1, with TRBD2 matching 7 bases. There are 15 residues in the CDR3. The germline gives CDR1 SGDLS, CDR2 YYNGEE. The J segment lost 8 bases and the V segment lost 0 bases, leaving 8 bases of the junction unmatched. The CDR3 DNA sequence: TGTGCCAGCAGCGTAGTTCCGGGAGGAAGCGATGAGCAGTTCTTC. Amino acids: CASSVVPGGSDEQFF.